This entry lists 27 T cell receptor beta chains sequenced from one sample in a study of human T cells and chemical hapten exposure. MiXCR, run by TCRdb on the RACE reads, gives a single entry per CDR3 protein. This sample yields some 180,000 distinct CDR3 sequences, of which 20% to 25% are seen a single time; approximately 6.4% belongs to the top ten. Time point noted: patch test 1, 2 weeks after DPC sensitization. The treatment is: therapeutic diphenylcyclopropenone sensitization with weekly scalp DPC. Sequences were derived from whole blood, sampled in connection with sensitization to the hapten diphenylcyclopropenone (DPC). The receptors come from a woman in her forties or fifties with alopecia areata. Some clones in this sample may be carry-over from other donors' samples.

This chain uses TRBV10-2 with TRBJ2-7, with D perhaps being TRBD1 or TRBD2 (6 bases each). Per the germline V gene, CDR1 is WSHSY and CDR2 is SAAADI. The length of the CDR3 is 17 residues. Trimming pared 9 bases from V and 6 bases from J, leaving 30 bases between. CDR3 in DNA: TGCGCCAGACGGGGGACCACAGATTACAGGGATGCGGGCGAGCAGTACTTC. Translation: CARRGTTDYRDAGEQYF.

The chain links TRBV7-2 to TRBJ2-3; D ambiguous. Germline assignment: CDR1 SGHTA and CDR2 FQGNSA. Trimming took off 5 bases at V and 3 bases at J, with 6 bases between the two ends. The CDR3 sequence is 12 residues long. The CDR3 coding sequence is TGTGCCAGCAGCACCCGTACAGATACGCAGTATTTT. Amino acids: CASSTRTDTQYF.

The chain couples TRBV10-1 to TRBJ2-2; 7 bases are a match to TRBD1. This CDR3 is built from 16 residues. CDR1 WNHNN and CDR2 SYGVQD come from the germline V gene (reference sequence). V was clipped by 1 base and J by 0 bases; unmatched bases: 2. CDR3 nucleotide sequence: TGCGCCAGCAGTGAGTTTACAGGGGCGAACACCGGGGAGCTGTTTTTT. It translates to CASSEFTGANTGELFF.

This sequence joins TRBV10-3 and TRBJ2-1; 7 bases match TRBD2. The trim removed 4 bases at V and 8 bases at J, leaving 8 bases unmatched. The CDR3 loop spans 14 amino acids. The germline V gene has CDR1 ENHRY and CDR2 SYGVKD. In DNA form, the CDR3 reads TGTGCCATCAGTGGGGGGTATGGGGGGGATGAGCAGTTCTTC. Its translation: CAISGGYGGDEQFF.

This clonotype turned up a few times. The genes are TRBV20-1 and TRBJ2-7, with TRBD2 matching 10 bases. Germline CDR1 and CDR2: DFQATT and SNEGSKA (reference sequence). The CDR3 has 12 residues. V was clipped by 3 bases and J by 6 bases; unmatched bases: 2. CDR3 loop: CSASLAGVEQYF. CDR3 DNA sequence: TGCAGTGCTAGTCTAGCGGGAGTCGAGCAGTACTTC.

J is TRBJ1-5 and V is TRBV29-1; D possibly corresponds to TRBD1 (5 bases). The CDR3 runs 15 residues. Trimming left V 2 bases short and J 2 bases short, with 13 bases between. The germline V gene encodes CDR1 SQVTM and CDR2 ANQGSEA. The CDR3: CSVELGGGGNQPQHF. The CDR3 bases are TGCAGCGTTGAACTGGGGGGTGGTGGCAATCAGCCCCAGCATTTT.

This clonotype was counted between two and nine times. The chain is built from TRBV2 and TRBJ1-4, with D possibly matching TRBD1 (6 bases). Germline CDR1 and CDR2: SNHLY and FYNNEI. The V end lost 5 bases, the J end lost 5 bases, and 9 bases lay between the germline ends. This CDR3 has 13 amino acids. The CDR3 sequence is CASSTDSNEKLFF. For the CDR3, the DNA is TGTGCCAGCAGTACGGACAGCAATGAAAAACTGTTTTTT.

The chain couples TRBV4-2 to TRBJ1-1, with 8 bases lining up with TRBD1. Germline CDR1 is LGHNA and CDR2 is YNFKEQ. Trimming took 4 bases from V and 2 from J; bases not matched to a gene: 3. The CDR3 spans 14 residues. CDR3 DNA sequence: TGTGCCAGCAGCCCCAGGGGGCTCAACACTGAAGCTTTCTTT. It encodes CASSPRGLNTEAFF.

The chain uses TRBV12-3 or TRBV12-4 and TRBJ2-7; either TRBD1 or TRBD2 may fit D (5 bases each). V lost 5 bases and J lost 0, with 11 bases in between. The CDR3 has 14 residues. CDR3 sequence: CASSGTDSSYEQYF. DNA for the CDR3: TGTGCCAGCAGTGGGACGGACTCCTCCTACGAGCAGTACTTC.

The chain has TRBV11-2 and TRBJ2-2; the match to TRBD2 covers 9 bases. Germline V CDR1 and CDR2: SGHAT, FQNNGV. The CDR3 is made up of 15 amino acids. Unmatched junction bases numbered 5, after V lost 5 bases and J lost 4 bases. This chain's CDR3 is CASSLIAGVTGELFF. The CDR3 DNA reads as TGTGCCAGCAGCCTAATAGCGGGAGTCACCGGGGAGCTGTTTTTT.

This clonotype was seen more than once but under ten times. The V and J genes are TRBV27 and TRBJ1-5, with D hard to call. Germline lookup yields CDR1 MNHEY and CDR2 SMNVEV (reference sequence). This CDR3 has 12 amino acids. V dropped 6 bases and J dropped 3 bases, with 6 bases sitting between them. CDR3 sequence reads: CASSSNNQPQHF. DNA for the CDR3: TGTGCCAGCAGCAGTAACAATCAGCCCCAGCATTTT.

This clonotype was counted ten times or more. V is TRBV19 and J is TRBJ1-5; D is possibly TRBD1 (5 bases). The germline V gene encodes CDR1 LNHDA and CDR2 SQIVND (reference sequence). V dropped 6 bases and J dropped 5 bases, with 14 bases sitting between them. The CDR3 loop spans 14 amino acids. CDR3: CASRGRGGYQPQHF. CDR3 bases: TGTGCCAGTAGGGGAAGGGGCGGCTATCAGCCCCAGCATTTT.

This chain connects TRBV11-3 to TRBJ2-1; D is perhaps TRBD1 (7 bases). Trimming pared 5 bases from V and 8 bases from J, leaving 16 bases between. Germline V gives CDR1 SGHNT, CDR2 YENEEA. The length of the CDR3 is 14 residues. The CDR3 sequence: CASSQGGTVDEQFF. The CDR3 nucleotides are TGTGCCAGCAGCCAGGGCGGGACAGTCGATGAGCAGTTCTTC.

The V gene is TRBV7-2, the J gene TRBJ2-5; 11 bases agree with TRBD2. The CDR3 is 18 residues long. J lost 2 bases, V lost 1 base, and 9 bases had no gene match. Germline CDR1 is SGHTA and CDR2 is FQGNSA. In nucleotides, the CDR3 is TGTGCCAGCAGCTTAGATCTAGCGGGAGGCCTAAAACAAGAGACCCAGTACTTC. It yields the protein CASSLDLAGGLKQETQYF.

This clonotype was detected a few times. The chain couples TRBV29-1 to TRBJ1-5, with a weak D call TRBD1 (5 bases). The CDR3 is 13 amino acids. Per germline, CDR1 SQVTM and CDR2 ANQGSEA. Trimming took off 6 bases at V and 4 bases at J, with 13 bases between the two ends. CDR3 nucleotides: TGCAGCGTGGGGGAGGGGAGGAATCAGCCCCAGCATTTT. It is translated as CSVGEGRNQPQHF.

The gene calls are TRBV7-9 and TRBJ2-1; the D is unclear. Germline values: CDR1 SEHNR, CDR2 FQNEAQ (reference sequence). Trimming took off 6 bases at V and 3 bases at J, with 3 bases between the two ends. The length of the CDR3 is 11 residues. The CDR3 spells CASRDYNEQFF. The CDR3 coding sequence is TGTGCCAGCAGGGACTACAATGAGCAGTTCTTC.

The chain is built from TRBV9 and TRBJ2-1; TRBD2 might be the D (5 bases). This CDR3 is 16 amino acids long. Trimming removed 0 bases from V and 2 bases from J, with 12 bases in between. Per germline, CDR1 SGDLS and CDR2 YYNGEE. The CDR3 sequence: CASSVAGSGTYNEQFF. CDR3 DNA: TGTGCCAGCAGCGTAGCTGGGAGTGGCACCTACAATGAGCAGTTCTTC.

J is TRBJ2-5 and V is TRBV6-6; TRBD2 matches 8 bases. V was pared by 0 bases and J by 5 bases, with 20 bases of the junction left unmatched. In germline, CDR1 is MNHNY, CDR2 SVGAGI (reference sequence). The CDR3 has 20 amino acids. CDR3 sequence (DNA): TGTGCCAGCAGTTACTCGAAGTCTAGCGGGTCTTGGGCCCTCCTTGAGACCCAGTACTTC. This encodes CASSYSKSSGSWALLETQYF.

The sample holds many counts of this clonotype. The genes are TRBV10-3 and TRBJ1-5; D possibly corresponds to TRBD1 (6 bases). Trimming stripped 2 bases from V and 6 bases from J, with 11 bases between. The CDR3 has 14 residues. CDR1 ENHRY and CDR2 SYGVKD come from the germline V gene. CDR3 DNA sequence: TGTGCCATCAGTGAGGTACAGGGTGGTCAGCCCCAGCATTTT. This gives the protein CAISEVQGGQPQHF.

The V gene is TRBV5-1, the J gene TRBJ1-1, with D unresolved. The CDR3 covers 16 residues. Trimming took off 2 bases at V and 0 bases at J, with 14 bases between the two ends. CDR1 is SGHRS and CDR2 is YFSETQ in the germline V gene. The CDR3 sequence is CASSFNSRRMNTEAFF. In DNA form, the CDR3 reads TGCGCCAGCAGCTTTAACAGTAGAAGGATGAACACTGAAGCTTTCTTT.

This clonotype was counted a few times. The V call is TRBV7-2, the J call TRBJ1-1; TRBD1 matches at 7 bases. This CDR3 is built from 15 residues. Losses at the gene ends were 2 bases for V and 3 bases for J; bases not matched to a gene: 6. Germline CDR1 is SGHTA and CDR2 is FQGNSA. DNA for the CDR3: TGTGCCAGCAGCTTACAGGGGGGTTATTACACTGAAGCTTTCTTT. Protein product: CASSLQGGYYTEAFF.

The chain is built from TRBV12-3 or TRBV12-4 and TRBJ2-7; TRBD2 aligns across 7 bases. J was trimmed by 5 bases and V by 3 bases; bases with no gene match: 10. The CDR3 loop spans 15 amino acids. CDR3 bases: TGTGCCAGCAGTTTCGGAGCGGGGCCAGGCGACGAGCAGTACTTC. This sequence encodes CASSFGAGPGDEQYF.

In this sample, this clonotype turned up a few times. V gene TRBV11-1 combines with J gene TRBJ1-3, with 7 bases lining up with TRBD1. Germline CDR1 reads SGHAT; CDR2 reads FQDESV (reference sequence). This CDR3 contains 15 residues. The V and J ends lost 4 bases and 0 bases, in that order; junction bases with no gene match: 3. This CDR3 reads CASSSTGTSGNTIYF. Here the CDR3 DNA reads TGTGCCAGCAGCTCGACAGGGACCTCTGGAAACACCATATATTTT.

This clonotype was counted between two and nine times. The chain couples TRBV5-1 to TRBJ2-7; 7 bases fit TRBD2. With 1 base clipped from V and 0 bases from J, the junction kept 1 base outside the gene matches. The CDR3 contains 14 residues. Germline V lookup: CDR1 SGHRS, CDR2 YFSETQ. The CDR3 bases are TGCGCCAGCAGCTTGCTAGCGGTCTCCTACGAGCAGTACTTC. It yields the protein CASSLLAVSYEQYF. The full variable domain, rest sourced from reference TRBV5-1 and TRBJ2-7, is KAGVTQTPRYLIKTRGQQVTLSCSPISGHRSVSWYQQTPGQGLQFLFEYFSETQRNKGNFPGRFSGRQFSNSRSEMNVSTLELGDSALYLCASSLLAVSYEQYFGPGTRLTVT.

The sample holds a few counts of this clonotype. This rearrangement joins TRBV12-3 or TRBV12-4 to TRBJ1-5; possibly TRBD1 for D (5 bases). The V and J ends lost 5 bases and 7 bases respectively, with 18 bases between them. The CDR3 loop spans 15 amino acids. Here the CDR3 reads CASSLPDRRGQPQHF. The CDR3 coding sequence is TGTGCCAGCAGTCTACCGGACCGCCGGGGGCAGCCCCAGCATTTT.

The chain has TRBV5-1 and TRBJ2-6; tentatively, D is TRBD1 or TRBD2 (5 bases each). The germline CDR1 and CDR2 sequences are SGHRS and YFSETQ. This CDR3 spans 16 amino acids. Trimming took off 5 bases at V and 1 base at J, with 13 bases between the two ends. CDR3 residues: CASRVPGTSGANVLTF. The CDR3 DNA reads TGCGCCAGCAGAGTTCCAGGGACGTCTGGGGCCAACGTCCTGACTTTC.

This clonotype was observed a few times. The chain combines TRBV6-1 with TRBJ1-3; D perhaps matches TRBD1 (5 bases). V was trimmed by 4 bases and J by 0 bases, leaving 13 bases between them. The CDR3 spans 16 residues. Germline values: CDR1 MNHNS, CDR2 SASEGT. CDR3 amino acids: CASSARSGDSGNTIYF. In nucleotides, the CDR3 is TGTGCCAGCAGTGCGCGGTCGGGGGACTCTGGAAACACCATATATTTT.